Presented here are 21 T cell receptor beta chains from one specimen sequenced in a study of cytotoxic CD8 clonotypes in ibrutinib-treated CLL. Assay: immunoSEQ multiplex PCR; the TCRdb copy retains only in-frame clones and omits some. The repertoire holds around 70,000 clones, less than 90% seen once, with about 38% in the top ten. The sample in question was PBMCs, obtained after 24 months of ibrutinib treatment. These receptors came from a human donor with chronic lymphocytic leukemia.

The V and J genes are TRBV27 and TRBJ1-2; D is uncertain. V gave up 0 bases and J gave up 8 bases, with 10 bases separating them. Germline loops: CDR1 MNHEY, CDR2 SMNVEV (reference sequence). The CDR3 has 13 amino acids. This CDR3 is CASSLSGSTGYTF. As DNA, the CDR3 is TGTGCCAGCAGTTTATCGGGGAGCACCGGCTACACCTTC.

The chain is built from TRBV5-4 and TRBJ2-5; 9 bases are a match to TRBD1. The germline V gene encodes CDR1 SGHNT and CDR2 YYREEE (reference sequence). CDR3 length: 13 residues. The V segment lost 4 bases and the J segment 5 bases; nucleotides outside the gene matches: 3. In DNA, the CDR3 is TGTGCCAGCAGCCCAGGACAGGGGGAGACCCAGTACTTC. The encoded protein is CASSPGQGETQYF.

The chain employs TRBV2 and TRBJ1-5; D ambiguous. CDR3 length: 16 residues. Germline CDR1 SNHLY, CDR2 FYNNEI. The V end lost 6 bases, the J end lost 6 bases, and 21 bases lay between the germline ends. CDR3 sequence reads: CASSDKETHSVQPQHF. The CDR3 DNA is TGTGCCAGCAGCGATAAAGAGACACATTCTGTTCAGCCCCAGCATTTT.

This rearrangement joins TRBV19 to TRBJ2-2, with D possibly being TRBD2 (6 bases). V was pared by 3 bases and J by 8 bases, with 16 bases between. Germline loops: CDR1 LNHDA, CDR2 SQIVND (reference sequence). The CDR3 spans 15 residues. The CDR3 here is CASSILGGGEGELFF. DNA for the CDR3: TGTGCCAGTAGTATTCTCGGGGGAGGAGAAGGGGAGCTGTTTTTT.

This sequence joins TRBV19 and TRBJ1-2; the match to TRBD1 covers 10 bases. The V segment lost 2 bases and the J segment 4 bases; nucleotides outside the gene matches: 10. The CDR3 has 17 amino acids. The germline V gene has CDR1 LNHDA and CDR2 SQIVND (reference sequence). The CDR3 nucleotides are TGTGCCAGTAGTATAACCGGGACAGGGGAGGAGAGCTATGGCTACACCTTC. Protein sequence: CASSITGTGEESYGYTF. The whole variable domain, filled in from reference TRBV19 and TRBJ1-2, reads DGGITQSPKYLFRKEGQNVTLSCEQNLNHDAMYWYRQDPGQGLRLIYYSQIVNDFQKGDIAEGYSVSREKKESFPLTVTSAQKNPTAFYLCASSITGTGEESYGYTFGSGTRLTVV.

V gene TRBV27 combines with J gene TRBJ2-7; perhaps TRBD2 as D (6 bases). The ends were cut back, 3 bases at V and 6 bases at J, with 9 bases in the middle. The germline CDR1 and CDR2 sequences are MNHEY and SMNVEV (reference sequence). The CDR3 length is 12 residues. DNA for the CDR3: TGTGCCAGCAGTTTGCAGGGAGGCGAGCAGTACTTC. Encoded protein: CASSLQGGEQYF.

The chain uses TRBV18 and TRBJ2-5; maybe TRBD1 (5 bases). V was trimmed by 4 bases and J by 2 bases, leaving 8 bases between them. The CDR3 is 13 amino acids. Germline loops: CDR1 KGHSH, CDR2 LQKENI. In nucleotides, the CDR3 is TGTGCCAGCTCACAACAGGAGCAAGAGACCCAGTACTTC. It encodes CASSQQEQETQYF.

The V call is TRBV9, the J call TRBJ2-3; 8 bases are a match to TRBD2. The length of the CDR3 is 16 residues. V lost 3 bases and J lost 0; bases outside the gene matches: 6. From germline, CDR1 is SGDLS and CDR2 YYNGEE. The CDR3 region is CASSADSGDSTDTQYF. CDR3 sequence (DNA): TGTGCCAGCAGCGCAGATAGCGGGGATAGCACAGATACGCAGTATTTT.

The rearrangement joins TRBV5-5 to TRBJ1-5; no reliable D call. This CDR3 has 14 amino acids. V shed 1 base and J shed 2 bases, with 7 bases lying between them. CDR1 is SGHKS and CDR2 is YYEKEE in the germline V gene (reference sequence). DNA of the CDR3: TGTGCCAGCAGCTTGTCTGCGGGCAATCAGCCCCAGCATTTT. Protein sequence: CASSLSAGNQPQHF.

The chain employs TRBV5-1 and TRBJ2-1, with 9 bases aligning to TRBD2. The J segment lost 8 bases and the V segment lost 2 bases, leaving 8 bases of the junction unmatched. The CDR3 is made up of 15 amino acids. Germline V gene sequence: CDR1 SGHRS, CDR2 YFSETQ. The CDR3 nucleotides are TGCGCCAGCAGCTTCTCCGGGACTAGCCCGCATGAGCAGTTCTTC. Translated, it gives CASSFSGTSPHEQFF.

There are a few counts of this clone. The chain combines TRBV18 with TRBJ2-5; no firm D call. The CDR3 loop spans 13 amino acids. Germline V gene sequence: CDR1 KGHSH, CDR2 LQKENI. Trimming removed 3 bases at V and 5 bases at J, with 10 bases between. As DNA, the CDR3 is TGTGCCAGCTCACCGGCGCCCCAGGAGACCCAGTACTTC. Amino acid sequence: CASSPAPQETQYF.

This chain links TRBV14 with TRBJ2-7; 12 bases align to TRBD2. Germline loops: CDR1 SGHDN, CDR2 FVKESK. This CDR3 spans 15 amino acids. Trimming removed 5 bases from V and 3 bases from J; junction bases left unmatched: 5. CDR3 residues: CASSAATSGSYEQYF. The CDR3 DNA follows: TGTGCCAGCAGCGCGGCGACTAGCGGGAGCTACGAGCAGTACTTC. The whole variable domain, remainder taken from reference TRBV14 and TRBJ2-7, is EAGVTQFPSHSVIEKGQTVTLRCDPISGHDNLYWYRRVMGKEIKFLLHFVKESKQDESGMPNNRFLAERTGGTYSTLKVQPAELEDSGVYFCASSAATSGSYEQYFGPGTRLTVT.

The chain recombines TRBV18 with TRBJ1-2, with TRBD1 identical over 7 bases. The CDR3 runs to 15 residues. V shed 3 bases and J 6 bases; nucleotides not matched to a gene: 10. Germline-derived CDR1 and CDR2 are KGHSH and LQKENI. CDR3 bases: TGTGCCAGCTCACCTTCCTCTCCAGGGGGGGATGGCTACACCTTC. Residues: CASSPSSPGGDGYTF.

This CDR3 reads CASRTGLYPNPYF. The CDR3 nucleotides read TGTGCCAGCAGAACGGGACTGTACCCTAACCCCTACTTC. The J gene is TRBJ2-7, the V gene TRBV6-6; D might be TRBD2 (6 bases). CDR3 length equals 13 residues. Germline V gives CDR1 MNHNY, CDR2 SVGAGI (reference sequence). The V and J ends lost 6 bases and 13 bases respectively, with 22 bases between them.

The chain carries TRBV19 and TRBJ2-7, with 8 bases that match TRBD1. Unmatched junction bases numbered 6, after V lost 5 bases and J lost 3 bases. Germline V lookup: CDR1 LNHDA, CDR2 SQIVND (reference sequence). The CDR3 totals 14 residues. The CDR3 loop is CASSWRDRGYEQYF. The CDR3 DNA is TGTGCCAGTAGTTGGCGAGACAGGGGCTACGAGCAGTACTTC.

V gene TRBV10-3 combines with J gene TRBJ2-5, with D perhaps TRBD1 (6 bases). Germline V CDR1 and CDR2: ENHRY, SYGVKD. Trimming removed 6 bases at V and 2 bases at J, with 16 bases between. The CDR3 length is 15 residues. CDR3 in amino acids: CAISPRQGPQETQYF. CDR3 in DNA: TGTGCCATCAGCCCGCGGCAGGGGCCACAAGAGACCCAGTACTTC.

This clone was detected once. The gene calls are TRBV28 and TRBJ2-7; TRBD1 aligns across 8 bases. V was clipped by 6 bases and J by 3 bases; unmatched bases: 4. Germline V gives CDR1 MDHEN, CDR2 SYDVKM. The CDR3 has 13 residues. CDR3 loop: CASRDTGGYEQYF. The CDR3 region has the DNA TGTGCCAGCAGAGATACAGGGGGCTACGAGCAGTACTTC.

This clone was recorded only once. V usage is TRBV7-2 and J usage is TRBJ2-1; TRBD2 aligns across 8 bases. Losses at the gene ends were 4 bases for V and 15 bases for J; bases not matched to a gene: 11. The CDR3 has 13 amino acids. CDR1 SGHTA and CDR2 FQGNSA come from the germline V gene. The CDR3 protein is CASSSPGLGFVFF. Here the CDR3 DNA reads TGTGCCAGCAGCTCACCGGGACTAGGGTTTGTGTTCTTC.

The rearrangement joins TRBV27 to TRBJ1-5; TRBD1 might be the D (5 bases). Trimming took 6 bases from V and 7 from J, leaving 19 bases between them. The CDR3 is made up of 15 amino acids. From germline, CDR1 is MNHEY and CDR2 SMNVEV (reference sequence). The DNA for the CDR3 is TGTGCCAGCAGCCAACTCGGCAGGGCCAGCCAGCCCCAGCATTTT. Protein sequence: CASSQLGRASQPQHF.

This chain uses TRBV20-1 with TRBJ2-1; 7 bases map to TRBD2. The length of the CDR3 is 11 residues. The germline V gene encodes CDR1 DFQATT and CDR2 SNEGSKA (reference sequence). The trim removed 6 bases at V and 9 bases at J, leaving 5 bases unmatched. In DNA, the CDR3 is TGCAGTGCCAGACTAGCCGTTGAGCAGTTCTTC. This codes for CSARLAVEQFF.

This sequence joins TRBV19 and TRBJ2-5, with 9 bases aligning to TRBD1. The CDR3 spans 15 residues. Germline CDR1 LNHDA, CDR2 SQIVND (reference sequence). The ends lost 4 bases at V and 3 bases at J; junction bases unmatched: 6. DNA for the CDR3: TGTGCCAGTAGTAGGAACAGGGGGCACGAAGAGACCCAGTACTTC. It encodes CASSRNRGHEETQYF.